This TCR beta chain was identified during a study of CD8+CD57+ T cells in acquired aplastic anemia. At the level of the study: Mean DNA quantity obtained from sorted CD4+ and CD8+ cells was 2.5 to 4 ug. Study conclusions and caveats: With respect to CD8+ Simpson's diversity, patients and controls did not differ significantly.

As to this clonotype: Antigen: not known.

Germline CDR1 LNHDA, CDR2 SQIVND (reference sequence). Deletions cut 9 bases from V and 0 bases from J, with 13 bases between. The CDR3 contains 14 residues. The template for TCR beta VDJ and CDR3 sequence profiling was genomic DNA. TCRdb itself ran the reads through MiXCR, one entry per CDR3 protein. Here the sample spans approximately 95,000 distinct CDR3 sequences, around 68% being singletons. All sequencing subjects had displayed CD8+CD57+ cell expansion on flow cytometry. All participating patients were living with severe acquired aplastic anemia. This chain connects TRBV19 to TRBJ2-3; TRBD1 might be the D (6 bases). This clonotype was sampled from a human donor with aplastic anemia. The sample consisted of sorted CD4+, CD8+, or CD8+CD57+ T cells (not recorded which) from PBMCs. The CDR3, as DNA: TGTGCCAGCTTGGGACATTTGAGCACAGATACGCAGTATTTT. It yields the protein CASLGHLSTDTQYF.